The entry below describes one T cell receptor beta chain. Trimming left V 0 bases short and J 6 bases short, with 19 bases between. The CDR3 spans 17 residues. Germline V CDR1 and CDR2: ENHRY, SYGVKD. The data derive from a study of blood T cell repertoires in COVID-19. Repertoires were generated with immunoSEQ multiplex PCR, while TCRdb's copy carries only in-frame clones and drops some. The sample has approximately 230,000 clones, approximately 90% seen once; the top ten hold around 1.7%. The TCR sequence derives from a man in his forties who had recovered from COVID-19. This chain links TRBV10-3 with TRBJ2-3, with D possibly being TRBD1 (5 bases). Sequenced sample: PBMCs or T cells enriched from blood (not recorded which). The CDR3 region is CAISESGQADSRDTQYF. In DNA, the CDR3 is TGTGCCATCAGTGAGTCGGGGCAAGCAGATTCTCGGGATACGCAGTATTTT.